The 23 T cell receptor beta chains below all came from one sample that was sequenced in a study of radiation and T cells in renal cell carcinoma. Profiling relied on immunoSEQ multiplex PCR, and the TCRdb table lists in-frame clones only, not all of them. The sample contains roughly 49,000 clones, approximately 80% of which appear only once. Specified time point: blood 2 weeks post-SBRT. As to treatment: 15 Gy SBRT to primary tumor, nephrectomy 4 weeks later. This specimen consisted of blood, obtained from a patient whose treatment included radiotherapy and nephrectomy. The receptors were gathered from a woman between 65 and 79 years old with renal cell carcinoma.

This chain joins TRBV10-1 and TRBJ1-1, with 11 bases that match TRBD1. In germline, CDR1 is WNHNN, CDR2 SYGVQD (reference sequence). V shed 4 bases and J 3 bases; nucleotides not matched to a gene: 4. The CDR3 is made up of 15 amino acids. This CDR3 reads CASSGGQGEDTEAFF. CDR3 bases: TGCGCCAGCAGTGGGGGACAGGGGGAAGACACTGAAGCTTTCTTT.

The chain's CDR3 is CASSPRTASGNTIYF. Written as DNA, the CDR3 is TGTGCCAGCAGTCCCCGTACGGCCTCTGGAAACACCATATATTTT. V usage is TRBV6-5 and J usage is TRBJ1-3; D remains unclear. The germline gives CDR1 MNHEY, CDR2 SVGAGI. Between the trimmed V and J ends, which lost 5 bases and 0 bases, there was a span of 11 bases. This CDR3 region has 15 residues.

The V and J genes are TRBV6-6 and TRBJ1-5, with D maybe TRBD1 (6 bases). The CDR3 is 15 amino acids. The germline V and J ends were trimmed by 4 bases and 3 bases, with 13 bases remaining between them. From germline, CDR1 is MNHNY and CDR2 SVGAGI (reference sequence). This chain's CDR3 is CASSFTGFSNQPQHF. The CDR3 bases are TGTGCCAGCAGTTTTACAGGGTTTTCCAATCAGCCCCAGCATTTT.

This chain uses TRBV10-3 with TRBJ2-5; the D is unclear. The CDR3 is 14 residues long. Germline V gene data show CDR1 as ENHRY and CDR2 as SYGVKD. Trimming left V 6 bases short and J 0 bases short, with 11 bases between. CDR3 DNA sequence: TGTGCCATCAGGGAGACTGCGTACCAAGAGACCCAGTACTTC. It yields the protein CAIRETAYQETQYF.

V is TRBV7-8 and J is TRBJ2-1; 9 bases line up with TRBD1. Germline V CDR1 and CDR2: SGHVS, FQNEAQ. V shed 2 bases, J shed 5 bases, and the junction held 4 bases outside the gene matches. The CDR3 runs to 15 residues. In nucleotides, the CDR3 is TGTGCCAGCAGCTTAAGACAGGGGGGAAACAATGAGCAGTTCTTC. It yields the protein CASSLRQGGNNEQFF.

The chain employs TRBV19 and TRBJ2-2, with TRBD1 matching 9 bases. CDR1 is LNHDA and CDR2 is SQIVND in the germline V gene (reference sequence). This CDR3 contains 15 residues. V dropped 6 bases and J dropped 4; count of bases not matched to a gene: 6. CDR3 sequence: CASRGTGTLTGELFF. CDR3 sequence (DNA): TGTGCCAGTAGGGGGACAGGGACGCTCACCGGGGAGCTGTTTTTT.

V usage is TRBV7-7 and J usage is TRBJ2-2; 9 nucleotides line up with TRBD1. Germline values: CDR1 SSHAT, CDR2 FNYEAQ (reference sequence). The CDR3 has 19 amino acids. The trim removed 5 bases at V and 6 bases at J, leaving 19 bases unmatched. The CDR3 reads CASSDPEGTGMLSAGELFF. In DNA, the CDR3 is TGTGCCAGCAGCGACCCTGAAGGGACAGGGATGTTATCAGCCGGGGAGCTGTTTTTT. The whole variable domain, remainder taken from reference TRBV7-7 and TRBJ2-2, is GAGVSQSPRYKVTKRGQDVTLRCDPISSHATLYWYQQALGQGPEFLTYFNYEAQPDKSGLPSDRFSAERPEGSISTLTIQRTEQRDSAMYRCASSDPEGTGMLSAGELFFGEGSRLTVL.

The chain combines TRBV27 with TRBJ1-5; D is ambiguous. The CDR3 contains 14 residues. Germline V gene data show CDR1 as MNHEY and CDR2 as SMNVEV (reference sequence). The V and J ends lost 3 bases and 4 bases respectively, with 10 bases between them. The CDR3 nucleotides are TGTGCCAGCAGTTTGTCGGGGAAGAATCAGCCCCAGCATTTT. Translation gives CASSLSGKNQPQHF.

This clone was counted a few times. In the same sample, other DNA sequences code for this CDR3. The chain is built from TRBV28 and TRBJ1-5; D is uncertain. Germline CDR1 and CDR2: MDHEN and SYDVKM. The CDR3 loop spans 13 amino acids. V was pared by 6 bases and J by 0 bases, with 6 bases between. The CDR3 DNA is TGTGCCAGCAGAGGCAGTAGCAATCAGCCCCAGCATTTT. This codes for CASRGSSNQPQHF.

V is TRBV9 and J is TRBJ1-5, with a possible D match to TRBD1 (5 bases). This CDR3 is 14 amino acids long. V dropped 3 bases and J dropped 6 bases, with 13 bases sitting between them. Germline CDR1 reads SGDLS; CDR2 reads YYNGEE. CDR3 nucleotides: TGTGCCAGCAGCGCCGACGGGGGGAGTCAGCCCCAGCATTTT. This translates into CASSADGGSQPQHF.

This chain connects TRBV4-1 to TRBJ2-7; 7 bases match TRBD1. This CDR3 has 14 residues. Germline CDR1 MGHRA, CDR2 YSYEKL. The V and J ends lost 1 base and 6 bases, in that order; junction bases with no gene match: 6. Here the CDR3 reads CASSQGIGGGEQYF. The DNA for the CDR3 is TGCGCCAGCAGCCAAGGAATAGGGGGCGGCGAGCAGTACTTC.

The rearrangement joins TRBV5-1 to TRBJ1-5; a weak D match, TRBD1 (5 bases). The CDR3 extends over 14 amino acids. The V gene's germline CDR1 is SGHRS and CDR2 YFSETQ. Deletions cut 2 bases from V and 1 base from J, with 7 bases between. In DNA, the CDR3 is TGCGCCAGCAGCTTTGAGGGGAGCAATCAGCCCCAGCATTTT. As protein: CASSFEGSNQPQHF. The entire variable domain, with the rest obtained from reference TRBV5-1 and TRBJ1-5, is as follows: KAGVTQTPRYLIKTRGQQVTLSCSPISGHRSVSWYQQTPGQGLQFLFEYFSETQRNKGNFPGRFSGRQFSNSRSEMNVSTLELGDSALYLCASSFEGSNQPQHFGDGTRLSIL.

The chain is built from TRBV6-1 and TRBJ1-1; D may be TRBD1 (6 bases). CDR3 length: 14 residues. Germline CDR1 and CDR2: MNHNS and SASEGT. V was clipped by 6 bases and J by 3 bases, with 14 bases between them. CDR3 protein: CASSRGRGDTEAFF. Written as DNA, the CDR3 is TGTGCCAGCAGCAGGGGTAGGGGGGACACTGAAGCTTTCTTT.

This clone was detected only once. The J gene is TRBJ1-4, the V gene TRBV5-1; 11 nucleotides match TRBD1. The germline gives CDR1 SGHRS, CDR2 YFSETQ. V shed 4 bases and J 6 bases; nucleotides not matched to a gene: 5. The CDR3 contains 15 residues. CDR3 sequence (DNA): TGCGCCAGCAGCGCGGGACAGGGGGTATATGAAAAACTGTTTTTT. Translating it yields CASSAGQGVYEKLFF.

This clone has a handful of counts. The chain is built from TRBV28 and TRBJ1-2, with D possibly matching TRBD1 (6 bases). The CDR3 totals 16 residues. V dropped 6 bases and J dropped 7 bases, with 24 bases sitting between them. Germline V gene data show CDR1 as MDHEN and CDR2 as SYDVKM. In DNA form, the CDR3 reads TGTGCCAGCAGACAAGCGGGGGCGTCGATTGGTGTTGGCTACACCTTC. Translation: CASRQAGASIGVGYTF.

CDR3 bases: TGTGCCAGCAGTCCAGGTGTTATTGGCTACACCTTC. Translating it yields CASSPGVIGYTF. This chain uses TRBV5-5 with TRBJ1-2, with no clear D. This CDR3 is built from 12 residues. CDR1 is SGHKS, CDR2 YYEKEE, per germline (reference sequence). Trimming left V 5 bases short and J 7 bases short, with 12 bases between.

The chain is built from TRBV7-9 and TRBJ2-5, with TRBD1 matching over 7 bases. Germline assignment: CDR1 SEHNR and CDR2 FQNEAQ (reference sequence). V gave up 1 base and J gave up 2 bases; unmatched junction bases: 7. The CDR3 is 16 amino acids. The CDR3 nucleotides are TGTGCCAGCAGCTTAGGATCCGGGACAGCACAAGAGACCCAGTACTTC. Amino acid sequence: CASSLGSGTAQETQYF.

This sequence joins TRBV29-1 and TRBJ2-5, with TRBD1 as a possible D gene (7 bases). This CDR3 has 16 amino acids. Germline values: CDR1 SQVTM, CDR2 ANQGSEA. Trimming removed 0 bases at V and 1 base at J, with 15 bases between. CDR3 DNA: TGCAGCGTTGAAGATCCCCGACAGGGAGGCCAAGAGACCCAGTACTTC. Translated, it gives CSVEDPRQGGQETQYF. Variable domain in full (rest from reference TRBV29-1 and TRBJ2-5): SAVISQKPSRDICQRGTSLTIQCQVDSQVTMMFWYRQQPGQSLTLIATANQGSEATYESGFVIDKFPISRPNLTFSTLTVSNMSPEDSSIYLCSVEDPRQGGQETQYFGPGTRLLVL.

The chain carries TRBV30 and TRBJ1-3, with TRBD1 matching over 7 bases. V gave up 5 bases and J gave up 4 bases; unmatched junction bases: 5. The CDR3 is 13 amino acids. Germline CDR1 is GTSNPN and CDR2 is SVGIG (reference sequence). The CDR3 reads CAWSQGGGNTIYF. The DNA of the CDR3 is TGTGCCTGGTCCCAGGGGGGAGGAAACACCATATATTTT.

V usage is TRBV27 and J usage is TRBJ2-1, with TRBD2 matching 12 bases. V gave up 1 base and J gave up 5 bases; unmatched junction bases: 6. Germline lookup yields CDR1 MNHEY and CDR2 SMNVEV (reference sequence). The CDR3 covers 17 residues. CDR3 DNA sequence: TGTGCCAGCAGTTTATTGTGGACTAGCGGGGAACACAATGAGCAGTTCTTC. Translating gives CASSLLWTSGEHNEQFF.

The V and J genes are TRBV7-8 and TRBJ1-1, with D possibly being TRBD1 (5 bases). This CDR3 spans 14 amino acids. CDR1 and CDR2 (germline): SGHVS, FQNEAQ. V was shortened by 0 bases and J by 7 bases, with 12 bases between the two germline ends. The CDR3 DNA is TGTGCCAGCAGCTTAGCGGGGCTGGGTCATGAAGCTTTCTTT. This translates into CASSLAGLGHEAFF. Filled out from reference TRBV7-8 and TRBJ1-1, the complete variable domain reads GAGVSQSPRYKVAKRGQDVALRCDPISGHVSLFWYQQALGQGPEFLTYFQNEAQLDKSGLPSDRFFAERPEGSVSTLKIQRTQQEDSAVYLCASSLAGLGHEAFFGQGTRLTVV.

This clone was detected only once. This CDR3 reads CASSPTPIPIQYF. CDR3 sequence (DNA): TGTGCCAGCTCACCAACCCCGATCCCCATTCAGTACTTC. The rearrangement uses TRBV18 and TRBJ2-4; D is unclear. This CDR3 comprises 13 residues. Germline V CDR1 and CDR2: KGHSH, LQKENI. The germline V and J ends were trimmed by 2 bases and 9 bases, with 11 bases remaining between them.

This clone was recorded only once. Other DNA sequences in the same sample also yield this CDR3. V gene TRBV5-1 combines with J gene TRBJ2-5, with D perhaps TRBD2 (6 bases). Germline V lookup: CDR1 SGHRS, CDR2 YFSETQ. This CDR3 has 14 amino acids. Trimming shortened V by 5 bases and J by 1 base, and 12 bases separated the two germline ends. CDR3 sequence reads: CASSPGTVQETQYF. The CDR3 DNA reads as TGCGCCAGCAGTCCCGGGACTGTCCAAGAGACCCAGTACTTC.